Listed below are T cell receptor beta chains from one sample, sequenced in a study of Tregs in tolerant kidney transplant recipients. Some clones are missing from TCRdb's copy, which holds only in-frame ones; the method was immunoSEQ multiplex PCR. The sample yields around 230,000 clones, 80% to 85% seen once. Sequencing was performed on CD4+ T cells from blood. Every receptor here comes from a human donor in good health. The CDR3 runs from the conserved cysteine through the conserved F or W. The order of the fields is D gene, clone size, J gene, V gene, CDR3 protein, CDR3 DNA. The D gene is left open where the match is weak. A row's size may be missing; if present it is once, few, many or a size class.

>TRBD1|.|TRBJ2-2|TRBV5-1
CASSARTGETGELFF
TGCGCCAGCAGCGCACGGACAGGGGAAACCGGGGAGCTGTTTTTT
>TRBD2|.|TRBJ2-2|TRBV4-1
CASSQKLAGGGELFF
TGCGCCAGCAGCCAGAAGCTAGCGGGGGGCGGGGAGCTGTTTTTT
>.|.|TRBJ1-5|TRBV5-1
CASSLEEGSNQPQHF
TGCGCCAGCAGCTTGGAGGAGGGGAGCAATCAGCCCCAGCATTTT
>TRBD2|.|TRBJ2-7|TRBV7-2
CASRPPPGGPSYEQYF
TGTGCCAGCAGACCCCCGCCGGGAGGGCCCTCCTACGAGCAGTACTTC
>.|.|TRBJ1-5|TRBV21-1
CASSKGPNSNQPQHF
TGTGCCAGCAGCAAAGGCCCGAATAGCAATCAGCCCCAGCATTTT
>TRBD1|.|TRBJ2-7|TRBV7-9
CASSFRDRATEQYF
TGTGCCAGCAGTTTCCGGGACAGGGCCACCGAGCAGTACTTC
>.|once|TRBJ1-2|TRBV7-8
CASSLGQSSTF
TGTGCCAGCAGCTTAGGACAGTCAAGCACCTTC
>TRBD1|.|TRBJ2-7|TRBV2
CASSSGQGGRFRQYF
TGTGCCAGCAGTTCTGGACAGGGGGGAAGGTTTCGGCAGTACTTC
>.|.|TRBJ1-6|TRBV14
CASSQERAQLSPLHF
TGTGCCAGCAGCCAAGAGAGGGCCCAACTTTCACCCCTCCACTTT
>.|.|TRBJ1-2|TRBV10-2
CASSRDKGYGYTF
TGCGCCAGCAGCCGCGACAAGGGCTATGGCTACACCTTC
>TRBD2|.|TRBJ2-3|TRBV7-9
CASSPSGSVGPQYF
TGTGCCAGCAGCCCTAGCGGGAGCGTCGGTCCGCAGTATTTT
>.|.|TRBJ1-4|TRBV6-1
CASSVRGTNEKLFF
TGTGCCAGCAGTGTAAGGGGAACAAATGAAAAACTGTTTTTT
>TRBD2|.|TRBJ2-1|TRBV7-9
CASSLIAGGSYNEQFF
TGTGCCAGCAGCTTAATAGCGGGAGGATCCTACAATGAGCAGTTCTTC
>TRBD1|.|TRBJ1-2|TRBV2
CASSVGGTGTVGYGYTF
TGTGCCAGCAGTGTCGGAGGGACAGGGACAGTTGGCTATGGCTACACCTTC
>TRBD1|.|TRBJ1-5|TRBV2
CASSGTGAPQHF
TGTGCCAGCAGCGGGACAGGGGCGCCCCAGCATTTT
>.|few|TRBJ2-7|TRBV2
CASRARGALNLYEQYF
TGTGCCAGCAGAGCCCGGGGGGCCCTCAACTTATACGAGCAGTACTTC
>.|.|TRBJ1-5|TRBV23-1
CASSQSGPQDQPQHF
TGCGCCAGCAGTCAATCGGGGCCACAAGATCAGCCCCAGCATTTT
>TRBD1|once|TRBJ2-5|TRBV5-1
CASSLDRGGETQYF
TGTGCCAGCAGCTTGGACAGGGGAGGGGAGACCCAGTACTTC
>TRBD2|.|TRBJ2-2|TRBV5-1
CASSVGLAPGELFF
TGCGCCAGCAGCGTCGGACTAGCCCCCGGGGAGCTGTTTTTT
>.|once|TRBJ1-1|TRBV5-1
CASSLAWTRTSEAFF
TGCGCCAGCAGCTTGGCCTGGACAAGAACTTCTGAAGCTTTCTTT
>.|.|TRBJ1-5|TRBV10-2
CASSAGVGQPQHF
TGCGCCAGCAGTGCCGGTGTGGGACAGCCCCAGCATTTT
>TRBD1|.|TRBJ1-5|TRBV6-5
CATYRDRRGQPQHF
TGTGCCACTTACCGGGACAGACGCGGTCAGCCCCAGCATTTT
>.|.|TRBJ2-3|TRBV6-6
CASRQGPTDTQYF
TGTGCCAGCAGGCAGGGTCCCACAGATACGCAGTATTTT
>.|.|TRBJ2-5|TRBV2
CASQRGDRGETQYF
TGTGCCAGCCAACGTGGGGATAGGGGGGAGACCCAGTACTTC
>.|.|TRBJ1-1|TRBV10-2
CASSPQVNTEAFF
TGCGCCAGCAGCCCACAGGTGAACACTGAAGCTTTCTTT
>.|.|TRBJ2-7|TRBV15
CATSVKGHYEQYF
TGTGCCACCAGCGTGAAGGGGCATTACGAGCAGTACTTC
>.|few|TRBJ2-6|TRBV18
CASSPSIASGANVLTF
TGTGCCAGCTCACCTAGCATCGCCTCTGGGGCCAACGTCCTGACTTTC
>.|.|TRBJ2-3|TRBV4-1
CASSLGTTTSTDTQYF
TGCGCCAGCAGCCTCGGGACAACCACTAGCACAGATACGCAGTATTTT
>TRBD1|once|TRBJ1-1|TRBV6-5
CASSDRGTEAFF
TGTGCCAGCAGCGACAGGGGCACTGAAGCTTTCTTT
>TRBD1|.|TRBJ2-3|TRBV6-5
CASSQTGAGTDTQYF
TGTGCCAGCAGCCAAACAGGGGCGGGCACAGATACGCAGTATTTT
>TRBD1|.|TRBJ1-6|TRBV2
CASSGTGQYNSPLHF
TGTGCCAGCAGTGGGACGGGACAGTATAATTCACCCCTCCACTTT
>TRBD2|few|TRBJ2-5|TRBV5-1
CASSETGTSQETQYF
TGCGCCAGCAGCGAGACCGGGACTAGTCAAGAGACCCAGTACTTC
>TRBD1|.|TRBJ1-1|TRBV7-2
CASSPQAGTVTEAFF
TGTGCCAGCAGTCCCCAAGCCGGGACAGTCACTGAAGCTTTCTTT
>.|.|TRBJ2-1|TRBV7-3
CASSPVGGRDNEQFF
TGTGCCAGCAGCCCCGTGGGGGGGCGAGACAATGAGCAGTTCTTC
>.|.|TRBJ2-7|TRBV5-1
CASSLGSLGNEQYF
TGCGCCAGCAGCTTGGGCTCCCTGGGGAACGAGCAGTACTTC
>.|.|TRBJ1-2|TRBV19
CASRDKGNYGYTF
TGTGCCAGCCGGGACAAGGGAAACTATGGCTACACCTTC
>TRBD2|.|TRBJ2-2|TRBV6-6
CASSVLLAVNTGELFF
TGTGCCAGCAGTGTTCTTCTAGCGGTGAACACCGGGGAGCTGTTTTTT
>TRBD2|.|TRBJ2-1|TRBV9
CASSVRRGGMNEQFF
TGTGCCAGCAGCGTACGGCGGGGGGGCATGAATGAGCAGTTCTTC
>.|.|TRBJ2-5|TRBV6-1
CASRKGSEETQYF
TGTGCCAGCAGGAAGGGGAGTGAGGAGACCCAGTACTTC
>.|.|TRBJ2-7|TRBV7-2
CASSRDIFYEQYF
TGTGCCAGCAGCCGTGACATATTCTACGAGCAGTACTTC
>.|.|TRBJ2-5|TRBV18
CASSPIGTFQETQYF
TGTGCCAGCTCACCGATCGGGACATTCCAAGAGACCCAGTACTTC
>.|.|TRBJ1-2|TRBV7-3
CASSSRASGSYGYTF
TGTGCCAGCAGCTCCCGGGCCTCAGGAAGCTATGGCTACACCTTC
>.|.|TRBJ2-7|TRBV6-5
CASNRDGSYEQYF
TGTGCCAGCAACCGGGACGGCTCCTACGAGCAGTACTTC
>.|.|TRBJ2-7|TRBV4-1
CASSPRRAQTYEQYF
TGCGCCAGCAGCCCACGCAGGGCCCAAACCTACGAGCAGTACTTC
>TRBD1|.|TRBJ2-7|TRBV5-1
CASSLGTGRYEQYF
TGCGCCAGCAGCTTGGGGACAGGGCGCTACGAGCAGTACTTC
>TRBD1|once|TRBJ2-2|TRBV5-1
CASSLPETGTGELFF
TGCGCCAGCAGCTTGCCGGAGACAGGGACGGGGGAGCTGTTTTTT
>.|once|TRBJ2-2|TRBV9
CASSVAVGAGFTNTGELFF
TGTGCCAGCAGCGTAGCGGTCGGGGCCGGATTTACGAACACCGGGGAGCTGTTTTTT
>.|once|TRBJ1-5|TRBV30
CAWNGGGQPQHF
TGTGCCTGGAACGGGGGCGGTCAGCCCCAGCATTTT
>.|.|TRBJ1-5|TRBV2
CASRNLGGSNQPQHF
TGTGCCAGCAGGAACCTCGGAGGGTCAAATCAGCCCCAGCATTTT
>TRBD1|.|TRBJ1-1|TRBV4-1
CASSLDRARRRITEAFF
TGCGCCAGCAGCTTAGACAGGGCCCGAAGAAGGATCACTGAAGCTTTCTTT
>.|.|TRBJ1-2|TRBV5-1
CASSSPGGERGYTF
TGCGCCAGCAGCTCGCCTGGGGGTGAGCGTGGCTACACCTTC
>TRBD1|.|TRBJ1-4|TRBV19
CASSPDRVTDEKLFF
TGTGCCAGTAGTCCAGACAGGGTAACTGATGAAAAACTGTTTTTT
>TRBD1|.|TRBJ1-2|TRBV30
CAWSFRDRPNYGYTF
TGTGCCTGGAGTTTCCGGGACAGGCCTAACTATGGCTACACCTTC
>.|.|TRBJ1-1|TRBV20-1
CSAPSGFGAFF
TGCAGTGCTCCCTCCGGGTTCGGAGCTTTCTTT
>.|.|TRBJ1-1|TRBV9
CASSEISGMNTEAFF
TGTGCCAGCAGCGAGATTTCGGGGATGAACACTGAAGCTTTCTTT
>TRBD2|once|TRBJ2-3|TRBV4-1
CASSQSGGDHYMDTQYF
TGCGCCAGCAGCCAAAGCGGGGGGGACCATTATATGGATACGCAGTATTTT